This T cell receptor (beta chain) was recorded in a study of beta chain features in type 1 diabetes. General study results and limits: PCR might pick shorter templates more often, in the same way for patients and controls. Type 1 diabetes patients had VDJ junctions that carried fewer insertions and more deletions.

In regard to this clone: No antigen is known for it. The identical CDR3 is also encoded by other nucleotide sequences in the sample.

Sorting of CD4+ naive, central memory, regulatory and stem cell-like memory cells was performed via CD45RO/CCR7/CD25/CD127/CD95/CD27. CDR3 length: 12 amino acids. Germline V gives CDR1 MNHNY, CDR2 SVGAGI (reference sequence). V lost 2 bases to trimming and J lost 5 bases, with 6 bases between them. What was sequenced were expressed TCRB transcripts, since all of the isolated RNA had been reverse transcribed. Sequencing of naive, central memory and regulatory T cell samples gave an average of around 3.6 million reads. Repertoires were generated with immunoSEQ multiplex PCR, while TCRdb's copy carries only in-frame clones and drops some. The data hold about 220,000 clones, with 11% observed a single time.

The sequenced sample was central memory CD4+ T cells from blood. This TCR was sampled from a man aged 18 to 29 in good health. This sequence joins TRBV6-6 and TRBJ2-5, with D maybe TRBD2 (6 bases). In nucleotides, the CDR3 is TGTGCCAGCAGTTACGGAGGGGAGACCCAGTACTTC. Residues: CASSYGGETQYF.